The entry below describes one TCR beta chain. Its antigen is not identified. V lost 5 bases, J lost 11 bases, and 17 bases lay in between. Germline assignment: CDR1 SGHAT and CDR2 FQDESV (reference sequence). The CDR3 has 13 amino acids. TCRdb itself ran the RT-PCR reads through MiXCR, one entry per CDR3 protein. The repertoire holds approximately 500,000 distinct CDR3 sequences, around 13% seen once, with around 14% in the top ten. This specimen belongs to a study of response to subunit inactivated influenza vaccine. General study results and limits: It was the authors' suggestion that each seasonal influenza vaccination recruits few new T cells.

Sequenced here: PBMCs from blood, sampled more than 35 days after vaccination. This TCR was recovered from a man aged 45-65 years who received an inactivated influenza vaccine. V usage is TRBV11-1 and J usage is TRBJ2-3; the D is unclear. The CDR3 region has the DNA TGTGCCAGCAGCCGACGAGGTATAGAGAAGCAGTATTTT. As protein: CASSRRGIEKQYF.